The 15 T cell receptor beta chains below were found in one sample sequenced in a study of identical twins. TCRdb passed the 5' RACE reads through MiXCR, listing each CDR3 protein once. The table shows 250,000 to 300,000 distinct CDR3 sequences, with approximately 8.3% occurring only once. This sample also belongs to another study, concerning yellow fever vaccine responses in identical twins.

The sequenced sample was CD8+ T cells sorted from blood. All receptors come from a woman aged 18-29 years in good health.

This chain uses TRBV20-1 with TRBJ1-6; D possibly corresponds to TRBD1 (5 bases). V lost 6 bases, J lost 2 bases, and 29 bases lay in between. This CDR3 has 20 residues. Germline CDR1 reads DFQATT; CDR2 reads SNEGSKA (reference sequence). The CDR3 spells CSARLGPGEGVITYNSPLHF. For the CDR3, the DNA is TGCAGTGCCAGGTTAGGTCCGGGGGAAGGAGTGATCACCTATAATTCACCCCTCCACTTT.

This clonotype occurred a few times. This chain joins TRBV28 and TRBJ2-7; D gene uncertain. CDR1 and CDR2 (germline): MDHEN, SYDVKM. V lost 1 base and J lost 2, with 9 bases in between. The CDR3 is made up of 14 amino acids. In DNA, the CDR3 is TGTGCCAGCAGTTTATATGACGGAGCCTACGAGCAGTACTTC. Its protein product is CASSLYDGAYEQYF.

The V gene is TRBV27, the J gene TRBJ2-5, with D uncertain. Trimming took 6 bases from V and 2 from J, leaving 16 bases between them. The CDR3 covers 15 residues. CDR1 is MNHEY, CDR2 SMNVEV, per germline (reference sequence). The CDR3 DNA reads as TGTGCCAGCAGCCCGTTGTTGGCTGCTCAAGAGACCCAGTACTTC. Encoded protein: CASSPLLAAQETQYF.

This chain connects TRBV7-2 to TRBJ2-5; no firm D call. The CDR3 totals 14 residues. Germline CDR1 and CDR2: SGHTA and FQGNSA. The germline V and J ends were trimmed by 0 bases and 5 bases, with 10 bases remaining between them. CDR3 nucleotides: TGTGCCAGCAGCTTAGCTGCGGTCGGCGAGACCCAGTACTTC. Translation: CASSLAAVGETQYF.

This clonotype showed up many times. The V gene is TRBV7-9, the J gene TRBJ1-2, with D tentatively TRBD1 (6 bases). V was clipped by 0 bases and J by 13 bases, with 18 bases between them. The V gene's germline CDR1 is SEHNR and CDR2 FQNEAQ (reference sequence). This CDR3 is 14 amino acids long. The CDR3 sequence is CASSLATGTHYPTF. The DNA for the CDR3 is TGTGCCAGCAGCTTAGCTACAGGGACCCATTATCCCACCTTC. Full variable domain (outside the CDR3, taken from reference TRBV7-9 and TRBJ1-2): DTGVSQNPRHKITKRGQNVTFRCDPISEHNRLYWYRQTLGQGPEFLTYFQNEAQLEKSRLLSDRFSAERPKGSFSTLEIQRTEQGDSAMYLCASSLATGTHYPTFGSGTRLTVV.

This clonotype came up many times. The rearrangement links TRBV20-1 to TRBJ2-2; no firm D call. Germline CDR1 and CDR2: DFQATT and SNEGSKA (reference sequence). The V and J ends lost 1 base and 1 base respectively, with 4 bases between them. There are 13 residues in the CDR3. CDR3 sequence reads: CSARGRNTGELFF. The CDR3 nucleotides read TGCAGTGCTAGAGGACGGAACACCGGGGAGCTGTTTTTT.

This clonotype has a handful of counts. As DNA, the CDR3 is TGCGCCAGCAGCTCCGTGGACCCAGTGTACCAAGAGACCCAGTACTTC. Its translation: CASSSVDPVYQETQYF. The rearrangement links TRBV5-1 to TRBJ2-5; no reliable D call. This CDR3 is built from 16 residues. From germline, CDR1 is SGHRS and CDR2 YFSETQ. Trimming pared 3 bases from V and 0 bases from J, leaving 15 bases between.

This clonotype was seen ten or more times. The chain recombines TRBV11-2 with TRBJ2-1, with 11 bases that match TRBD2. This CDR3 region has 18 residues. CDR1 is SGHAT, CDR2 FQNNGV, per germline. The J segment lost 3 bases and the V segment lost 5 bases, leaving 12 bases of the junction unmatched. The CDR3 DNA sequence: TGTGCCAGCAGCCGTCCCCTTAGCGGGGGGGAAAACTACAATGAGCAGTTCTTC. Translation: CASSRPLSGGENYNEQFF.

The CDR3 bases are TGTGCCAGCAGTTTCCGGGGCTTCTACACAGATACGCAGTATTTT. Encoded protein: CASSFRGFYTDTQYF. The chain employs TRBV27 and TRBJ2-3; tentatively, D is TRBD1 or TRBD2 (5 bases each). Germline V lookup: CDR1 MNHEY, CDR2 SMNVEV (reference sequence). Trimming took 3 bases from V and 2 from J, leaving 12 bases between them. This CDR3 is built from 15 residues.

This clonotype was seen repeatedly, ten times or more. The chain has TRBV7-2 and TRBJ2-7, with 14 positions matching TRBD2. V gave up 5 bases and J gave up 3 bases; unmatched junction bases: 6. This CDR3 region has 16 residues. Germline-derived CDR1 and CDR2 are SGHTA and FQGNSA. CDR3 in amino acids: CASSHGLAGGFYEQYF. The CDR3 DNA reads as TGTGCCAGCAGCCACGGACTAGCGGGAGGCTTCTACGAGCAGTACTTC.

In its sample, this clonotype was seen a few times. This chain uses TRBV28 with TRBJ2-7; 9 bases line up with TRBD1. Germline V lookup: CDR1 MDHEN, CDR2 SYDVKM. The CDR3 contains 20 residues. Trimming took 1 base from V and 1 from J; bases not matched to a gene: 17. For the CDR3, the DNA is TGTGCCAGCAGTTTATTCGGGACAGGGAACTCCTACTTAAGATCCTACGAGCAGTACTTC. Protein sequence: CASSLFGTGNSYLRSYEQYF.

This clonotype was counted at least ten times. V is TRBV7-9 and J is TRBJ1-1; possible D gene TRBD1, 5 bases. Trimming removed 3 bases from V and 5 bases from J, with 10 bases in between. The CDR3 totals 13 residues. The germline V gene encodes CDR1 SEHNR and CDR2 FQNEAQ (reference sequence). In DNA form, the CDR3 reads TGTGCCAGCAGCTTTGGGGGAAGAACTGAAGCTTTCTTT. Translated: CASSFGGRTEAFF.

The rearrangement uses TRBV4-2 and TRBJ2-7, with 7 bases lining up with TRBD2. The CDR3 is 16 amino acids. The germline V gene has CDR1 LGHNA and CDR2 YNFKEQ. The V and J ends lost 1 base and 0 bases, in that order; junction bases with no gene match: 6. The CDR3 sequence: CASSQGFSGPSYEQYF. CDR3 sequence (DNA): TGTGCCAGCAGCCAAGGATTTAGCGGGCCCTCCTACGAGCAGTACTTC.

This clonotype was observed many times. This chain links TRBV14 with TRBJ1-2; D not resolved. This CDR3 contains 14 residues. Germline values: CDR1 SGHDN, CDR2 FVKESK. Trimming cost V 4 bases and J 4 bases, with 13 bases left between them. The CDR3 region is CASSPWFGVYGYTF. CDR3 DNA: TGTGCCAGCAGCCCATGGTTCGGCGTCTATGGCTACACCTTC.

The chain couples TRBV20-1 to TRBJ2-3; 8 bases fit TRBD2. Germline CDR1 reads DFQATT; CDR2 reads SNEGSKA (reference sequence). V shed 0 bases, J shed 5 bases, and the junction held 7 bases outside the gene matches. The CDR3 covers 15 residues. CDR3: CSARDGDGRGDTQYF. The CDR3 DNA is TGCAGTGCTAGAGATGGGGACGGGAGGGGAGATACGCAGTATTTT.